This entry concerns a single TCR beta chain. Produced via immunoSEQ multiplex PCR; TCRdb's table is partial and in-frame only. The sample lists some 45,000 clones; about 80% were seen once. V was trimmed by 2 bases and J by 6 bases, leaving 12 bases between them. The CDR3 runs to 14 residues. Germline V gene lookup returns CDR1 SGHRS and CDR2 YFSETQ. This record belongs to a study of blood T cell repertoires in COVID-19. The chain links TRBV5-1 to TRBJ2-1, with TRBD1 as a possible D gene (6 bases). The sequencing sample was made of peripheral blood. This receptor was taken from a woman in her sixties or seventies with acute or convalescent COVID-19. CDR3: CASSLKTGSNEQFF. The CDR3 region has the DNA TGCGCCAGCAGCTTAAAAACAGGGAGCAATGAGCAGTTCTTC.